The present T cell receptor beta chain was sequenced within a study of blood T cell repertoires in COVID-19. The CDR3 is 14 residues long. CDR1 is SGHDN and CDR2 is FVKESK in the germline V gene. With 4 bases removed from V and 4 bases from J, the gap between germline ends came to 11 bases. Sequenced by immunoSEQ multiplex PCR; TCRdb stores in-frame clones only, minus some. The sample holds 150,000 to 200,000 clones, 90% seen once. The sequence was collected from a man aged 60-69 years with active or convalescent COVID-19. The V call is TRBV14, the J call TRBJ1-3; D remains ambiguous. Sequencing was done on a sample of peripheral blood. The CDR3 DNA reads TGTGCCAGCAGCCGAGGGAGCTCCGGAAACACCATATATTTT. Amino acid sequence: CASSRGSSGNTIYF.